What follows describes a single T cell receptor (beta chain). Treatment meaning: around 19 received Ad26.COV2.S at low or high dose, single or two shots; 5 received placebo; per-sample allocation not given. Sampling happened 63 days after the first vaccine or placebo injection. Germline CDR1 is MNHEY and CDR2 is SVGAGI. CDR3 size: 13 residues. V lost 5 bases to trimming and J lost 5 bases, with 12 bases between them. This sample is part of a study of Ad26.COV2.S vaccination and SARS-CoV-2 variants. Measured with immunoSEQ multiplex PCR; TCRdb has only the in-frame clones, and not every one. Altogether about 390,000 clones are present, approximately 86% being singletons, with the ten largest covering under 3.5%.

The rearrangement joins TRBV6-5 to TRBJ1-2; D is possibly TRBD1 (6 bases). The TCR comes from a person between 18 and 65 years old who received the Ad26.COV2.S COVID-19 vaccine or a placebo. The material sequenced was peripheral blood, taken in a trial of Ad26.COV2.S vaccine versus placebo. The CDR3 is CASSLQGGYGYTF. The CDR3 nucleotides are TGTGCCAGCAGTCTACAGGGAGGTTATGGCTACACCTTC.